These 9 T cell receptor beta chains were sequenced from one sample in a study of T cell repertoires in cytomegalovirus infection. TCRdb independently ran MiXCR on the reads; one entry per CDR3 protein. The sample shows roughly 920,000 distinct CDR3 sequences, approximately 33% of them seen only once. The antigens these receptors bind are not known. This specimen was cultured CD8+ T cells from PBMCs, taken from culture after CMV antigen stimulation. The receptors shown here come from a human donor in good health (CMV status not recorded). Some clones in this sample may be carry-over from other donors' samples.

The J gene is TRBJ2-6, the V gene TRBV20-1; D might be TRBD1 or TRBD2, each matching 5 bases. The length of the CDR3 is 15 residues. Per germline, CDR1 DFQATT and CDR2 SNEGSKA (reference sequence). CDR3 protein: CSVRDAYSGANVLTF. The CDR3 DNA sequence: TGCAGCGTTAGGGACGCCTACTCTGGGGCCAACGTCCTGACTTTC.

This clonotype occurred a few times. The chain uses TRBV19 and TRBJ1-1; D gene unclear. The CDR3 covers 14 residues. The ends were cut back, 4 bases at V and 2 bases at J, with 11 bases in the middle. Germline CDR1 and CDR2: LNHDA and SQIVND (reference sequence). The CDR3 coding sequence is TGTGCCAGTAGTACCAAAAGGAATAACACTGAAGCTTTCTTT. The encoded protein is CASSTKRNNTEAFF.

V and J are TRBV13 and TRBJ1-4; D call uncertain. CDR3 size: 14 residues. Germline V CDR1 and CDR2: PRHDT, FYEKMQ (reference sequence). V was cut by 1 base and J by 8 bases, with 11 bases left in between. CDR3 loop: CASSLASVGEKLFF. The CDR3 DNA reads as TGTGCCAGCAGCTTAGCATCCGTCGGGGAAAAACTGTTTTTT.

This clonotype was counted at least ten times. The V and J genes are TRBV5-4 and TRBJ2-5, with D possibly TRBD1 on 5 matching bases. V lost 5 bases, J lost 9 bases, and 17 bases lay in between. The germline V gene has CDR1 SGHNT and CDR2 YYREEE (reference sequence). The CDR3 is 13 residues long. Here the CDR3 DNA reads TGTGCCAGCAGACCCGGACAACTTGGCGCCCAGTACTTC. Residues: CASRPGQLGAQYF.

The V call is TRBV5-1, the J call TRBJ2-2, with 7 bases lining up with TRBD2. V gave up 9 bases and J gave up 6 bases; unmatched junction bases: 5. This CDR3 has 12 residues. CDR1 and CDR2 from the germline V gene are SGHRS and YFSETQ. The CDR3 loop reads CATSTSPGELFF. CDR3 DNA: TGCGCCACCTCGACTAGCCCCGGGGAGCTGTTTTTT. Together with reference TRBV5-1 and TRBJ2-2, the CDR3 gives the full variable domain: KAGVTQTPRYLIKTRGQQVTLSCSPISGHRSVSWYQQTPGQGLQFLFEYFSETQRNKGNFPGRFSGRQFSNSRSEMNVSTLELGDSALYLCATSTSPGELFFGEGSRLTVL.

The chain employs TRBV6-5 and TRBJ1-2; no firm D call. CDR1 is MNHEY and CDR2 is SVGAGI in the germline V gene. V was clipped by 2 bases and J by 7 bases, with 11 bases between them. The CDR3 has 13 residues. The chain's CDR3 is CASSYSPQGGYTF. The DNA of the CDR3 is TGTGCCAGCAGTTACAGTCCCCAAGGTGGCTACACCTTC.

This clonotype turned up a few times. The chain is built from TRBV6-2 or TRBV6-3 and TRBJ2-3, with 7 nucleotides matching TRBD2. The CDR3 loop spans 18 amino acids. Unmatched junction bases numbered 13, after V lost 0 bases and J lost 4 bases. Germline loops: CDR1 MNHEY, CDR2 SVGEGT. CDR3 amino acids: CASSYSRFSGLAADTQYF. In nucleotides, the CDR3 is TGTGCCAGCAGTTACTCGAGGTTTTCTGGGCTAGCGGCAGATACGCAGTATTTT.

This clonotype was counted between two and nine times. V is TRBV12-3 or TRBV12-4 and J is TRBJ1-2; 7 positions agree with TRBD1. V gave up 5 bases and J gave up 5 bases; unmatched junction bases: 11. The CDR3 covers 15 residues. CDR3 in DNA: TGTGCCAGCAGTGGGACAGCCTACCAACCGTATGGCTACACCTTC. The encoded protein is CASSGTAYQPYGYTF.

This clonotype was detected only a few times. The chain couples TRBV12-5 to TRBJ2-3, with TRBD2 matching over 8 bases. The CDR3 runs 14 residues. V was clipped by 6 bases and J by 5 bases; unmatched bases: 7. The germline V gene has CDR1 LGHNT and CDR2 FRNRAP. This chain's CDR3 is CASGTGGGEDTQYF. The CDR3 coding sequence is TGTGCTAGTGGGACGGGGGGGGGGGAAGATACGCAGTATTTT. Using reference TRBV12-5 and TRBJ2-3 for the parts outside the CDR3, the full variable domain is DARVTQTPRHKVTEMGQEVTMRCQPILGHNTVFWYRQTMMQGLELLAYFRNRAPLDDSGMPKDRFSAEMPDATLATLKIQPSEPRDSAVYFCASGTGGGEDTQYFGPGTRLTVL.